This T cell receptor (beta chain) was captured by sequencing in a study of cytotoxic CD8 clonotypes in ibrutinib-treated CLL. Study-level background: Response samples were taken after a median of about 12 months on treatment, range 6 to 36. Study observations and caveats: Sustained-remission and progressing patients diverged in sampling times.

The table came from immunoSEQ multiplex PCR; TCRdb's copy has only in-frame clones and leaves some out. Of 250,000 to 350,000 clones in the sample, roughly three quarters were seen once. Between the trimmed V and J ends, which lost 5 bases and 7 bases, there was a span of 18 bases. Germline-derived CDR1 and CDR2 are MDHEN and SYDVKM. The CDR3 totals 15 residues. As to this clone: The antigen is not known.

The rearrangement links TRBV28 to TRBJ2-1, with D tentatively TRBD2 (5 bases). The TCR sequence derives from a human donor with chronic lymphocytic leukemia. Sequencing was performed on PBMCs, taken at disease progression, from a patient treated with ibrutinib. The CDR3 region has the DNA TGTGCCAGCAGTCGGCCTCAATTCAGGAGGAATGAGCAGTTCTTC. It translates to CASSRPQFRRNEQFF.